The 32 T cell receptor beta chains presented below share a single source sample, sequenced in a study of CD8 T cells in Susac syndrome. An input of about 0.5 to 1 ug of RNA was subjected to reverse transcription using random hexamers. MiXCR, applied by TCRdb to the immunoSEQ multiplex PCR reads, yields one record per CDR3 protein. Here the sample spans about 430,000 distinct CDR3 sequences, 75% to 90% being singletons. Sequencing used CD8+ T cells from PBMCs. These receptors all stem from a human donor with multiple sclerosis.

The table lists this clonotype with a count of one. The chain carries TRBV29-1 and TRBJ2-3, with 13 bases matching TRBD2. Losses at the gene ends were 2 bases for V and 4 bases for J; bases not matched to a gene: 3. Germline CDR1 and CDR2: SQVTM and ANQGSEA. The length of the CDR3 is 15 residues. The CDR3 bases are TGCAGCGTTGAAACTAGCGGGGGGGCTGCAGATACGCAGTATTTT. Translation: CSVETSGGAADTQYF.

Turning to this clonotype: The conserved final phenylalanine or tryptophan is absent from the CDR3, which likely points to a read error. This chain links TRBV2 with TRBJ1-3; D unclear. The ends were cut back, 10 bases at V and 3 bases at J, with 10 bases in the middle. CDR3 size: 12 residues. Germline loops: CDR1 SNHLY, CDR2 FYNNEI. The CDR3 is CATLAGGNTIYL. DNA of the CDR3: TGTGCCACCCTGGCAGGTGGAAACACCATATATCTT.

V is TRBV12-3 or TRBV12-4 and J is TRBJ1-5, with D maybe TRBD1 (6 bases). The CDR3 is 16 amino acids. V lost 6 bases and J 0 bases, leaving 15 bases between the germline ends. The CDR3, as DNA: TGTGCCAGCAGACCGGGCGGGGGGGCTAGCAATCAGCCCCAGCATTTT. Protein sequence: CASRPGGGASNQPQHF.

This rearrangement joins TRBV19 to TRBJ2-3; D is ambiguous. V was shortened by 9 bases and J by 0 bases, with 16 bases between the two germline ends. The CDR3 loop spans 15 amino acids. Looked up from germline, CDR1 is LNHDA and CDR2 is SQIVND (reference sequence). The CDR3 nucleotides are TGTGCCAGCGCCCTCGACGGACGTAGCACAGATACGCAGTATTTT. It encodes CASALDGRSTDTQYF.

The CDR3 sequence is CASSQDMGAGANVLTF. CDR3 nucleotides: TGCGCCAGCAGCCAAGATATGGGTGCTGGGGCCAACGTCCTGACTTTC. This chain links TRBV4-3 with TRBJ2-6; D is unresolved. Germline CDR1 LGHNA, CDR2 YSLEER. The V gene lost 0 bases and the J gene lost 2 bases, with 8 bases spanning the gap. The CDR3 is made up of 16 amino acids.

V is TRBV20-1 and J is TRBJ1-2; weak D call: TRBD1 (6 bases). This CDR3 comprises 15 residues. The germline V and J ends were trimmed by 2 bases and 2 bases, with 15 bases remaining between them. Germline CDR1 is DFQATT and CDR2 is SNEGSKA (reference sequence). The DNA of the CDR3 is TGCAGTGCTAGACCCAACAGGGAGTTAAACTATGGCTACACCTTC. Its translation: CSARPNRELNYGYTF.

The chain has TRBV27 and TRBJ2-1; perhaps D is TRBD1 or TRBD2 (6 bases each). Germline assignment: CDR1 MNHEY and CDR2 SMNVEV (reference sequence). The CDR3 runs to 13 residues. The ends were cut back, 3 bases at V and 8 bases at J, with 11 bases in the middle. The CDR3 DNA follows: TGTGCCAGCAGTTTTTCAGGGGAGGATGAGCAGTTCTTC. Its translation: CASSFSGEDEQFF.

The chain recombines TRBV20-1 with TRBJ2-7; 7 bases map to TRBD1. CDR1 and CDR2 from the germline V gene are DFQATT and SNEGSKA (reference sequence). The ends lost 1 base at V and 5 bases at J; junction bases unmatched: 17. The CDR3 runs 17 residues. The CDR3 loop reads CSARGPPSYRGWNEQYF. The CDR3 nucleotides are TGCAGTGCTAGAGGCCCGCCCAGTTACAGGGGTTGGAACGAGCAGTACTTC.

Written as DNA, the CDR3 is TGTGCCAGCAGTGTTGGGGCAGAAGCTTTCTTT. It specifies CASSVGAEAFF. The rearrangement joins TRBV6-1 to TRBJ1-1; D perhaps matches TRBD1 (5 bases). V lost 4 bases, J lost 8 bases, and 8 bases lay in between. The V gene's germline CDR1 is MNHNS and CDR2 SASEGT. This CDR3 contains 11 residues.

The J gene is TRBJ2-3, the V gene TRBV3-1; perhaps TRBD2 as D (5 bases). Germline-derived CDR1 and CDR2 are LGHDT and YNNKEL (reference sequence). The CDR3 has 14 residues. V lost 1 base, J lost 2 bases, and 7 bases lay in between. CDR3 sequence: CASSQAGYTDTQYF. As DNA, the CDR3 is TGTGCCAGCAGCCAAGCGGGGTACACAGATACGCAGTATTTT.

This chain joins TRBV10-2 and TRBJ2-7; 7 bases align to TRBD2. V gave up 9 bases and J gave up 3 bases; unmatched junction bases: 11. The CDR3 loop spans 14 amino acids. Germline CDR1 and CDR2: WSHSY and SAAADI. The CDR3: CASFSGGSLYEQYF. In nucleotides, the CDR3 is TGCGCCAGTTTTTCGGGCGGGAGTCTCTACGAGCAGTACTTC.

This clonotype has more than one count but fewer than ten. The chain uses TRBV27 and TRBJ1-1, with a possible D match to TRBD1 (5 bases). V was shortened by 5 bases and J by 1 base, with 11 bases between the two germline ends. The CDR3 length is 14 residues. Per the germline V gene, CDR1 is MNHEY and CDR2 is SMNVEV (reference sequence). CDR3 amino acids: CASSLQEGNTEAFF. CDR3 DNA sequence: TGTGCCAGCAGTCTACAGGAGGGGAACACTGAAGCTTTCTTT.

Here the CDR3 DNA reads TGTGCCAGCAGGCCCTGGGTGAACGAAAAACTGTTTTTT. This encodes CASRPWVNEKLFF. The rearrangement joins TRBV2 to TRBJ1-4; D not certain. Germline V gene sequence: CDR1 SNHLY, CDR2 FYNNEI. Trimming took off 6 bases at V and 8 bases at J, with 13 bases between the two ends. This CDR3 is 13 amino acids long.

The rearrangement links TRBV28 to TRBJ1-1; TRBD1 aligns across 9 bases. J was trimmed by 4 bases and V by 3 bases; bases with no gene match: 12. This CDR3 has 17 amino acids. Germline V lookup: CDR1 MDHEN, CDR2 SYDVKM. The CDR3 spells CASSFPQGQGLGTEAFF. As DNA, the CDR3 is TGTGCCAGCAGTTTCCCCCAGGGACAGGGACTAGGCACTGAAGCTTTCTTT.

The chain recombines TRBV20-1 with TRBJ2-5, with 7 positions matching TRBD2. CDR1 is DFQATT and CDR2 is SNEGSKA in the germline V gene (reference sequence). After removal of 1 base from V and 2 bases from J, the junction contained 16 bases not matched to a gene. The CDR3 runs 18 residues. The CDR3 loop is CSARGGLSAGLVQETQYF. The CDR3 bases are TGCAGTGCTAGAGGGGGACTTTCAGCGGGATTAGTTCAAGAGACCCAGTACTTC.

This rearrangement joins TRBV19 to TRBJ2-7; D unclear. V was clipped by 4 bases and J by 3 bases, with 10 bases between them. CDR1 and CDR2 from the germline V gene are LNHDA and SQIVND (reference sequence). This CDR3 is built from 13 residues. CDR3 amino acids: CASSTGPYYEQYF. The CDR3 region has the DNA TGTGCCAGTAGTACCGGGCCCTACTACGAGCAGTACTTC.

The rearrangement joins TRBV7-9 to TRBJ2-7; D is undetermined. The germline V gene has CDR1 SEHNR and CDR2 FQNEAQ (reference sequence). V lost 5 bases to trimming and J lost 3 bases, with 11 bases between them. The CDR3 extends over 13 amino acids. As DNA, the CDR3 is TGTGCCAGCAGCCCCCTCGGCGGCTACGAGCAGTACTTC. This codes for CASSPLGGYEQYF.

This clonotype was counted a few times. J is TRBJ1-2 and V is TRBV28; no clear D gene. CDR3 length: 13 amino acids. Germline assignment: CDR1 MDHEN and CDR2 SYDVKM. Trimming took off 3 bases at V and 6 bases at J, with 11 bases between the two ends. This CDR3 reads CASSFSGEHGYTF. As DNA, the CDR3 is TGTGCCAGCAGTTTTAGTGGTGAGCATGGCTACACCTTC.

The V gene is TRBV3-1, the J gene TRBJ1-1; D remains unclear. The CDR3 extends over 14 amino acids. The germline CDR1 and CDR2 sequences are LGHDT and YNNKEL (reference sequence). Trimming shortened V by 4 bases and J by 2 bases, and 11 bases separated the two germline ends. The CDR3 sequence is CASSPRQSNTEAFF. The CDR3 coding sequence is TGTGCCAGCAGCCCTCGACAATCCAACACTGAAGCTTTCTTT. The full variable domain, its missing parts supplied by reference TRBV3-1 and TRBJ1-1, is DTAVSQTPKYLVTQMGNDKSIKCEQNLGHDTMYWYKQDSKKFLKIMFSYNNKELIINETVPNRFSPKSPDKAHLNLHINSLELGDSAVYFCASSPRQSNTEAFFGQGTRLTVV.

This clonotype is a singleton in its sample. This chain joins TRBV19 and TRBJ2-3; D is uncertain. CDR3 size: 13 residues. Germline CDR1 LNHDA, CDR2 SQIVND (reference sequence). The germline V and J ends were trimmed by 3 bases and 4 bases, with 8 bases remaining between them. In DNA form, the CDR3 reads TGTGCCAGTAGTATTGATGCCCCAGATACGCAGTATTTT. This sequence encodes CASSIDAPDTQYF.

This clonotype has a handful of counts. This chain uses TRBV15 with TRBJ1-5; D is possibly TRBD1 (6 bases). V was clipped by 0 bases and J by 3 bases, with 9 bases between them. Germline assignment: CDR1 LNHNV and CDR2 YYDKDF (reference sequence). The CDR3 extends over 15 amino acids. For the CDR3, the DNA is TGTGCCACCAGCAGAGATCGGGGGCCCAATCAGCCCCAGCATTTT. It translates to CATSRDRGPNQPQHF.

This clonotype has more than one count but fewer than ten. This chain uses TRBV5-4 with TRBJ1-1, with TRBD1 matching 7 bases. V trimming: 4 bases; J trimming: 8 bases; junction bases outside the gene matches: 5. Germline values: CDR1 SGHNT, CDR2 YYREEE (reference sequence). The CDR3 loop spans 12 amino acids. The chain's CDR3 is CASSVGTEEAFF. The CDR3 nucleotides are TGTGCCAGCAGCGTCGGGACAGAAGAAGCTTTCTTT.

The gene calls are TRBV12-3 or TRBV12-4 and TRBJ2-7, with unresolved D. This CDR3 spans 13 amino acids. The germline V and J ends were trimmed by 8 bases and 4 bases, with 15 bases remaining between them. The CDR3: CASSDPMNYEQYF. In DNA form, the CDR3 reads TGTGCCAGCTCAGACCCGATGAATTACGAGCAGTACTTC.

The chain carries TRBV3-1 and TRBJ2-1; D is unclear. The CDR3 spans 14 residues. Trimming pared 0 bases from V and 3 bases from J, leaving 6 bases between. Germline V gives CDR1 LGHDT, CDR2 YNNKEL (reference sequence). The CDR3 region is CASSQDGNYNEQFF. For the CDR3, the DNA is TGTGCCAGCAGCCAAGACGGAAACTACAATGAGCAGTTCTTC.

The chain is built from TRBV6-2 or TRBV6-3 and TRBJ2-2, with D tentatively TRBD1 (7 bases). V lost 2 bases and J 5 bases, leaving 12 bases between the germline ends. CDR1 and CDR2 from the germline V gene are MNHEY and SVGEGT. This CDR3 comprises 15 residues. In nucleotides, the CDR3 is TGTGCCAGCAGTTACAAGACAGGGAGGACCGGGGAGCTGTTTTTT. Translating gives CASSYKTGRTGELFF.

The chain combines TRBV6-1 with TRBJ2-1, with TRBD2 matching over 11 bases. The J segment lost 4 bases and the V segment lost 5 bases, leaving 10 bases of the junction unmatched. CDR3 size: 17 residues. CDR1 and CDR2 (germline): MNHNS, SASEGT. In DNA form, the CDR3 reads TGTGCCAGCAGTATGGACGGGACTAGCGGAGCATACAATGAGCAGTTCTTC. Translated: CASSMDGTSGAYNEQFF.

This chain joins TRBV27 and TRBJ2-7; the match to TRBD1 covers 7 bases. The CDR3 length is 14 residues. Germline CDR1 is MNHEY and CDR2 is SMNVEV (reference sequence). The ends lost 4 bases at V and 2 bases at J; junction bases unmatched: 5. DNA of the CDR3: TGTGCCAGCAGTTGGACAGGAGGACCCTACGAGCAGTACTTC. Translating it yields CASSWTGGPYEQYF.

The V gene is TRBV6-1, the J gene TRBJ2-2; D remains unclear. The germline V and J ends were trimmed by 2 bases and 5 bases, with 9 bases remaining between them. The CDR3 totals 14 residues. Looked up from germline, CDR1 is MNHNS and CDR2 is SASEGT. CDR3 bases: TGTGCCAGCAGTGAATTGTTGGAGACCGGGGAGCTGTTTTTT. This codes for CASSELLETGELFF.

The chain links TRBV27 to TRBJ2-2, with D perhaps TRBD1 (6 bases). V lost 4 bases to trimming and J lost 6 bases, with 12 bases between them. Germline V gene lookup returns CDR1 MNHEY and CDR2 SMNVEV (reference sequence). This CDR3 contains 14 residues. The CDR3: CASSYMQGSGELFF. CDR3 coding DNA: TGTGCCAGCAGTTACATGCAGGGGTCCGGGGAGCTGTTTTTT.

The chain joins TRBV15 to TRBJ2-5; 11 bases line up with TRBD1. The germline V gene encodes CDR1 LNHNV and CDR2 YYDKDF (reference sequence). The V and J ends lost 2 bases and 5 bases, in that order; junction bases with no gene match: 16. The CDR3 consists of 19 residues. The CDR3 region has the DNA TGTGCCACCAGCAGACCCGGACAGGGGGCTATCAATACAGCGGAGACCCAGTACTTC. It specifies CATSRPGQGAINTAETQYF.

This chain joins TRBV10-3 and TRBJ1-4; no reliable D call. The CDR3 runs to 14 residues. The V gene lost 0 bases and the J gene lost 5 bases, with 7 bases spanning the gap. Germline CDR1 and CDR2: ENHRY and SYGVKD. In DNA form, the CDR3 reads TGTGCCATCAGTGAGTCGGGAGGGAATGAAAAACTGTTTTTT. Translating gives CAISESGGNEKLFF.

The V call is TRBV10-3, the J call TRBJ2-7; D could derive from TRBD1 or TRBD2 (5 bases each). The CDR3 spans 15 residues. CDR1 and CDR2 (germline): ENHRY, SYGVKD. V dropped 3 bases and J dropped 2 bases, with 14 bases sitting between them. The chain's CDR3 is CAISEMGDGAYEQYF. The DNA for the CDR3 is TGTGCCATCAGTGAAATGGGGGACGGGGCCTACGAGCAGTACTTC.